A single sample is the source of the 29 T cell receptor beta chains below, sequenced in a study of T cell responses to AZD1222 COVID-19 vaccine (dated by TCRdb to the early 2020s). Library prep was done by the immunoSEQ multiplex PCR assay. The table comes from immuneACCESS by way of TCRdb, which keeps in-frame sequences with V and J called. Part of the clones is missing from these tables; in studies checked, under half for an unresolved V gene and the rest for unknown reasons. This sample lists around 110,000 clones; roughly 93% were detected once. The ten top clones hold more than 2.5% of the sample. This sample's time point label indicates: baseline before first vaccination. Sequencing used peripheral blood, obtained on day 0 of AZD1222 vaccination. Source of these receptors: an adult in good health.

The chain joins TRBV4-1 to TRBJ1-2; 8 positions match TRBD1. Per germline, CDR1 MGHRA and CDR2 YSYEKL. V shed 1 base, J shed 3 bases, and the junction held 10 bases outside the gene matches. The length of the CDR3 is 17 residues. CDR3: CASSQVIQGVNDYGYTF. For the CDR3, the DNA is TGCGCCAGCAGCCAAGTGATACAGGGGGTTAATGACTATGGCTACACCTTC.

This chain uses TRBV24-1 with TRBJ2-1, with 9 bases identical to TRBD2. The CDR3 sequence is 16 residues long. The germline CDR1 and CDR2 sequences are KGHDR and SFDVKD. Trimming removed 0 bases from V and 6 bases from J; junction bases left unmatched: 5. The CDR3 DNA follows: TGTGCCACCAGTGATTTGTGGCTAGCGGGACCCAATGAGCAGTTCTTC. This codes for CATSDLWLAGPNEQFF.

The V call is TRBV19, the J call TRBJ2-1; perhaps TRBD2 as D (5 bases). The CDR3 is made up of 14 amino acids. Germline assignment: CDR1 LNHDA and CDR2 SQIVND (reference sequence). With 8 bases removed from V and 0 bases from J, the gap between germline ends came to 11 bases. In DNA, the CDR3 is TGTGCCAGTTCTAGTGGGAGCTCCTACAATGAGCAGTTCTTC. It is translated as CASSSGSSYNEQFF.

This sequence joins TRBV6-4 and TRBJ2-7; 10 bases line up with TRBD2. J was trimmed by 4 bases and V by 0 bases; bases with no gene match: 9. Per the germline V gene, CDR1 is MRHNA and CDR2 is SNTAGT. This CDR3 contains 17 residues. This chain's CDR3 is CASSDSRFSSGSYEQYF. DNA for the CDR3: TGTGCCAGCAGTGACTCAAGATTTTCTAGCGGGAGTTACGAGCAGTACTTC.

The chain employs TRBV7-2 and TRBJ2-5; D uncertain. V lost 1 base, J lost 4 bases, and 7 bases lay in between. Germline loops: CDR1 SGHTA, CDR2 FQGNSA. The CDR3 is 13 residues long. CDR3 loop: CASSLGVLETQYF. The CDR3 region has the DNA TGTGCCAGCAGCTTAGGAGTACTAGAGACCCAGTACTTC. Based on the CDR3 plus reference TRBV7-2 and TRBJ2-5, the full variable domain is GAGVSQSPSNKVTEKGKDVELRCDPISGHTALYWYRQSLGQGLEFLIYFQGNSAPDKSGLPSDRFSAERTGGSVSTLTIQRTQQEDSAVYLCASSLGVLETQYFGPGTRLLVL.

The chain recombines TRBV7-9 with TRBJ1-6; perhaps TRBD1 as D (6 bases). V was shortened by 6 bases and J by 7 bases, with 13 bases between the two germline ends. CDR1 and CDR2 from the germline V gene are SEHNR and FQNEAQ (reference sequence). The CDR3 totals 14 residues. CDR3: CASSRGGGNSPLHF. CDR3 sequence (DNA): TGTGCCAGCAGTAGAGGAGGGGGAAATTCACCCCTCCACTTT.

The chain has TRBV6-5 and TRBJ1-5; 7 nucleotides match TRBD1. V lost 2 bases to trimming and J lost 7 bases; unmatched junction nucleotides: 8. Germline V lookup: CDR1 MNHEY, CDR2 SVGAGI. The CDR3 consists of 15 residues. In nucleotides, the CDR3 is TGTGCCAGCAGTTACACGAAGGGGGCCGAACAGCCCCAGCATTTT. The encoded protein is CASSYTKGAEQPQHF.

The rearrangement uses TRBV6-5 and TRBJ2-7; 10 bases match TRBD1. Germline V gene sequence: CDR1 MNHEY, CDR2 SVGAGI. The CDR3 loop spans 13 amino acids. Trimming removed 6 bases from V and 3 bases from J; junction bases left unmatched: 2. CDR3 region: CASRGQGNYEQYF. The CDR3 coding sequence is TGTGCCAGCAGGGGACAGGGGAACTACGAGCAGTACTTC.

This rearrangement joins TRBV2 to TRBJ2-1; 11 bases line up with TRBD2. The J segment lost 5 bases and the V segment lost 10 bases, leaving 7 bases of the junction unmatched. This CDR3 region has 14 residues. Germline V gene data show CDR1 as SNHLY and CDR2 as FYNNEI. The DNA of the CDR3 is TGTGCCACTACAGGGACTAGCGGCAACAATGAGCAGTTCTTC. It is translated as CATTGTSGNNEQFF.

V gene TRBV10-3 combines with J gene TRBJ2-1, with D tentatively TRBD2 (6 bases). The CDR3 is 13 residues long. Trimming took off 6 bases at V and 2 bases at J, with 8 bases between the two ends. The germline gives CDR1 ENHRY, CDR2 SYGVKD. The CDR3 here is CAISGSTYNEQFF. Written as DNA, the CDR3 is TGTGCCATCAGCGGGAGTACCTACAATGAGCAGTTCTTC.

The chain uses TRBV4-1 and TRBJ1-6, with 7 nucleotides matching TRBD1. Trimming removed 1 base from V and 8 bases from J; junction bases left unmatched: 5. This CDR3 comprises 15 residues. Germline V gene data show CDR1 as MGHRA and CDR2 as YSYEKL. This CDR3 reads CASSQAPDRYSPLHF. CDR3 in DNA: TGCGCCAGCAGCCAAGCCCCGGACAGGTATTCACCCCTCCACTTT.

The chain uses TRBV10-2 and TRBJ2-7; D ambiguous. The V and J ends lost 3 bases and 3 bases respectively, with 9 bases between them. The CDR3 is made up of 13 amino acids. Germline CDR1 is WSHSY and CDR2 is SAAADI. The CDR3 bases are TGCGCCAGCAGTGAACGGACCCTCTACGAGCAGTACTTC. Translating gives CASSERTLYEQYF.

This chain connects TRBV7-2 to TRBJ1-5; the D is unclear. Trimming pared 3 bases from V and 7 bases from J, leaving 7 bases between. CDR1 SGHTA and CDR2 FQGNSA come from the germline V gene. This CDR3 has 12 amino acids. The CDR3 DNA follows: TGTGCCAGCAGCTTTGGAGGGCAGCCCCAGCATTTT. It encodes CASSFGGQPQHF.

V and J are TRBV19 and TRBJ1-1; D gene uncertain. In germline, CDR1 is LNHDA, CDR2 SQIVND (reference sequence). CDR3 size: 14 residues. Trimming took 8 bases from V and 4 from J, leaving 17 bases between them. This chain's CDR3 is CASQGPSRSTEAFF. The CDR3, as DNA: TGTGCCAGTCAAGGGCCCTCCCGTTCCACTGAAGCTTTCTTT.

The chain uses TRBV29-1 and TRBJ2-7; 10 bases are shared with TRBD2. The germline CDR1 and CDR2 sequences are SQVTM and ANQGSEA. The V and J ends lost 6 bases and 5 bases, in that order; junction bases with no gene match: 10. This CDR3 spans 14 amino acids. The CDR3 bases are TGCAGCGTAGATGGGACTAGCGCCCGAAACGAGCAGTACTTC. Translating gives CSVDGTSARNEQYF.

This sequence joins TRBV3-1 (or the pseudogene TRBV3-2) and TRBJ1-1; possible D gene TRBD1, 6 bases. CDR1 is LGHDT and CDR2 is YNNKEL in the germline V gene (reference sequence). V dropped 7 bases and J dropped 3 bases, with 12 bases sitting between them. CDR3 size: 13 residues. The CDR3 sequence: CASTRQGHTEAFF. In DNA form, the CDR3 reads TGTGCCAGCACCCGGCAGGGGCACACTGAAGCTTTCTTT.

V is TRBV2 and J is TRBJ2-7, with a weak D call TRBD2 (6 bases). With 9 bases removed from V and 0 bases from J, the gap between germline ends came to 15 bases. This CDR3 contains 14 residues. CDR1 and CDR2 from the germline V gene are SNHLY and FYNNEI. The CDR3 nucleotides are TGTGCCAGTATTGGACTGACTAGCTCCTACGAGCAGTACTTC. Amino acids: CASIGLTSSYEQYF. The full variable domain, in which reference TRBV2 and TRBJ2-7 provide the parts outside the CDR3, is EPEVTQTPSHQVTQMGQEVILRCVPISNHLYFYWYRQILGQKVEFLVSFYNNEISEKSEIFDDQFSVERPDGSNFTLKIRSTKLEDSAMYFCASIGLTSSYEQYFGPGTRLTVT.

The J gene is TRBJ1-3, the V gene TRBV18; D is undetermined. The CDR3 consists of 16 residues. Per the germline V gene, CDR1 is KGHSH and CDR2 is LQKENI. V gave up 2 bases and J gave up 4 bases, with 15 bases separating them. Here the CDR3 DNA reads TGTGCCAGCTCACCAGACGATCGACCGGTGGGAAACACCATATATTTT. This gives the protein CASSPDDRPVGNTIYF.

V usage is TRBV7-6 and J usage is TRBJ1-2; D remains ambiguous. The germline V gene encodes CDR1 SGHVS and CDR2 FNYEAQ. The CDR3 has 16 amino acids. Trimming removed 1 base from V and 1 base from J, with 13 bases in between. CDR3 nucleotides: TGTGCCAGCAGCTTAGGCGAGGTGGGAGTTAACTATGGCTACACCTTC. Amino acids: CASSLGEVGVNYGYTF.

The gene calls are TRBV29-1 and TRBJ1-3; D is ambiguous. Germline V lookup: CDR1 SQVTM, CDR2 ANQGSEA. The V end was cut by 4 bases, the J end by 5 bases, with 9 bases between. The CDR3 sequence is 12 residues long. The CDR3 loop is CSVVLSRNTIYF. Here the CDR3 DNA reads TGCAGCGTTGTGTTGTCGAGAAACACCATATATTTT.

V and J are TRBV29-1 and TRBJ1-1; the match to TRBD1 covers 7 bases. V shed 7 bases and J 0 bases; nucleotides not matched to a gene: 11. CDR3 length equals 15 residues. Germline V CDR1 and CDR2: SQVTM, ANQGSEA. CDR3: CSARTGTALNTEAFF. DNA of the CDR3: TGCAGCGCACGAACCGGGACAGCATTGAACACTGAAGCTTTCTTT.

The J gene is TRBJ2-7, the V gene TRBV5-4, with 9 bases aligning to TRBD2. Trimming removed 3 bases from V and 6 bases from J; junction bases left unmatched: 10. CDR3 length equals 15 residues. The germline V gene encodes CDR1 SGHNT and CDR2 YYREEE (reference sequence). The CDR3 region has the DNA TGTGCCAGCAGCTGGCGGGGGGGACTAGCTCCCGAGCAGTACTTC. This translates into CASSWRGGLAPEQYF.

This CDR3 reads CASSPVRGRYEQYF. The CDR3 DNA sequence: TGTGCCAGCAGCCCAGTAAGGGGACGCTACGAGCAGTACTTC. J is TRBJ2-7 and V is TRBV7-4; either TRBD1 or TRBD2 may fit D (5 bases each). CDR1 and CDR2 (germline): SGHVT, SQSDAQ. CDR3 length equals 14 residues. Trimming shortened V by 5 bases and J by 3 bases, and 14 bases separated the two germline ends. The full variable domain, its missing parts supplied by reference TRBV7-4 and TRBJ2-7, is GAGVSQSPRYKVAKRGRDVALRCDSISGHVTLYWYRQTLGQGSEVLTYSQSDAQRDKSGRPSGRFSAERPERSVSTLKIQRTEQGDSAVYLCASSPVRGRYEQYFGPGTRLTVT.

This clone was detected once. The rearrangement links TRBV3-1 (or the pseudogene TRBV3-2) to TRBJ2-7, with D possibly being TRBD1 (6 bases). The CDR3 runs 12 residues. The V and J ends lost 1 base and 6 bases respectively, with 7 bases between them. Germline CDR1 LGHDT, CDR2 YNNKEL (reference sequence). The CDR3 DNA sequence: TGTGCCAGCAGCCAAGTACAGGGCGAGCAGTACTTC. This sequence encodes CASSQVQGEQYF.

The J gene is TRBJ1-2, the V gene TRBV9, with 8 bases lining up with TRBD1. The V and J ends lost 2 bases and 5 bases, in that order; junction bases with no gene match: 8. The CDR3 is made up of 15 amino acids. CDR1 and CDR2 (germline): SGDLS, YYNGEE. The CDR3 sequence: CASSVGGQGSYGYTF. CDR3 bases: TGTGCCAGCAGCGTGGGCGGACAGGGCTCTTATGGCTACACCTTC.

This CDR3 reads CASSLEGLGETQYF. For the CDR3, the DNA is TGTGCCAGCAGCTTAGAGGGATTGGGGGAGACCCAGTACTTC. The V gene is TRBV7-9, the J gene TRBJ2-5, with unresolved D. Germline V gene data show CDR1 as SEHNR and CDR2 as FQNEAQ (reference sequence). V dropped 1 base and J dropped 5 bases, with 11 bases sitting between them. The CDR3 has 14 residues.

This chain joins TRBV28 and TRBJ2-5, with 7 positions matching TRBD2. The V segment lost 6 bases and the J segment 4 bases; nucleotides outside the gene matches: 11. The germline gives CDR1 MDHEN, CDR2 SYDVKM. The CDR3 contains 15 residues. In DNA, the CDR3 is TGTGCCAGCAGCTCACCGGGACTACCCCCAGAGACCCAGTACTTC. Encoded protein: CASSSPGLPPETQYF.

The gene calls are TRBV7-2 and TRBJ2-3, with 10 bases identical to TRBD2. V was pared by 5 bases and J by 4 bases, with 3 bases of the junction left unmatched. CDR3 length equals 14 residues. From germline, CDR1 is SGHTA and CDR2 FQGNSA. The CDR3 nucleotides are TGTGCCAGCAGCATCGGGACTAGCGCAGATACGCAGTATTTT. This translates into CASSIGTSADTQYF.

The chain joins TRBV12-3 or TRBV12-4 to TRBJ1-2; D remains ambiguous. Trimming left V 7 bases short and J 8 bases short, with 17 bases between. The CDR3 contains 13 residues. CDR3 sequence reads: CASKWRPQGGYTF. The CDR3 DNA sequence: TGTGCCAGCAAATGGAGGCCCCAAGGGGGCTACACCTTC.